This T cell receptor (beta chain) was recorded in a study of low-dose radiotherapy and immunotherapy resistance in tumors (dated by TCRdb to between 2021 and 2022). With regard to the full study: In Cohort 1, each fraction delivered 0.5 Gy every 2 weeks, and the prescribed total PTV dose was 6.5 Gy. Patients in Cohort 2 were given 1 Gy per fraction every two weeks, for a total of 13 Gy across 26 weeks. Patients were given nivolumab as a 240 mg flat dose every two weeks and ipilimumab at 1 mg/kg every six weeks, with both drugs delivered intravenously. Cyclophosphamide 200 mg/m2 was given intravenously every two weeks, one day before each radiation and immunotherapy administration. Starting on cycle 1 day 1, patients took 300 mg of aspirin by mouth once a day for four cycles. No randomization into treatment groups was done for the people taking part in the trial. Eight patients were included in the translational analysis, namely three from the first dose cohort plus the first five from the second dose cohort.

V is reduced by 1 base and J by 6 bases, leaving a spacing of 15 bases between them. The CDR3 goes from the cysteine to the phenylalanine over 14 residues. Of all the DNA, just the CDR3 is kept, 42 bases in frame from base 1. The germline V gene (reference sequence) sets CDR1 to DFQATT and CDR2 to SNEGSKA. Per the publication, the time point label means: after trial treatment. Interpreted using the paper, the treatment or condition label stands for: LDRT plus nivolumab, ipilimumab, low-dose cyclophosphamide and aspirin (RACIN trial). Donors were enrolled in RACIN, a single-arm phase I dose-escalation trial in which nivolumab, ipilimumab, aspirin, low-dose cyclophosphamide and low-dose radiotherapy were combined. Patients were eligible if they had advanced solid tumors that were TIL-negative. Sequencing relied on an Illumina HiSeq 2500. First-strand cDNA was synthesized with Superscript III and a set of TRAV- and TRBV-specific primers, covering both TCRalpha and TCRbeta chains. TCRs were amplified with Phusion for 20 to 25 PCR cycles using a constant-region primer together with the adapter attached to the V primers. The MessageAmp II aRNA Amplification Kit was used to amplify the isolated mRNA, with in vitro transcription run for about 15 hours at 37 degrees C. The Dynabeads mRNA DIRECT Purification Kit was used to isolate mRNA for TCR sequencing. Indexed Illumina adapters were added in a second Phusion PCR of 25 to 30 cycles, after which AMPure XP beads were used to purify the products. In the source study's methods: Using custom Perl scripts, TCR sequences that encoded the same protein were pooled, out-of-frame sequences were dropped, and the abundance of each clonotype was calculated. TCR sequences supported by only a single read were excluded from analysis. The metrics used to describe the repertoires included Shannon entropy, Gini index, clonality, richness, and the frequency of TCRs shared between repertoires. TCRdb's own reprocessing of the public reads used fastp at Q25 and MiXCR and kept productive beta chains. Identical CDR3 protein sequences are pooled into one entry, listed with their most common genes and DNA. The V and J calls come from TCRdb's annotation, not from the publication. Present in this sample are 60,000 or so distinct CDR3 sequences, approximately 22% of which were seen just once. The ten largest clonotypes hold roughly 6.7% of the sample.

This clonotype was observed a single time. Its antigen is currently not known. The sample holds no much larger clone one base away, and base qualities are not on file. One read alone provides weak support. This TCR derives from a male donor with prostate cancer. The sample consisted of PBMCs, taken after low-dose radiotherapy plus immunotherapy. The chain employs TRBV20-1 and TRBJ1-1; the D gene is perhaps TRBD1, from 5 matching bases. Here the CDR3 is given as CSARGGVGKPEAFF. In nucleotides, the sequence is TGCAGTGCTAGAGGGGGCGTAGGAAAACCTGAAGCTTTCTTT.